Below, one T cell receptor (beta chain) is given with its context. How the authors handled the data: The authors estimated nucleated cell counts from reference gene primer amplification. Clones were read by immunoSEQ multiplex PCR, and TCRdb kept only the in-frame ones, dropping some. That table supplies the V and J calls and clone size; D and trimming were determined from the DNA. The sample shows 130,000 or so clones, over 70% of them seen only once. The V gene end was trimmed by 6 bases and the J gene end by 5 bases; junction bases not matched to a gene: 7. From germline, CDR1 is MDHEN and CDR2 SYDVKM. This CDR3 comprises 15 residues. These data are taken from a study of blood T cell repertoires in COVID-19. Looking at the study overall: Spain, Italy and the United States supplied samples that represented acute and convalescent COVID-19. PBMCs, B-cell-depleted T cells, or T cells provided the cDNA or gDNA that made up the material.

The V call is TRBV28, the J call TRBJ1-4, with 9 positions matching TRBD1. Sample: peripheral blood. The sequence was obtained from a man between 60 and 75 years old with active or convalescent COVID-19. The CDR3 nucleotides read TGTGCCAGCAGCTCCAGGGACAGGGCCAATGAAAAACTGTTTTTT. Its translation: CASSSRDRANEKLFF.